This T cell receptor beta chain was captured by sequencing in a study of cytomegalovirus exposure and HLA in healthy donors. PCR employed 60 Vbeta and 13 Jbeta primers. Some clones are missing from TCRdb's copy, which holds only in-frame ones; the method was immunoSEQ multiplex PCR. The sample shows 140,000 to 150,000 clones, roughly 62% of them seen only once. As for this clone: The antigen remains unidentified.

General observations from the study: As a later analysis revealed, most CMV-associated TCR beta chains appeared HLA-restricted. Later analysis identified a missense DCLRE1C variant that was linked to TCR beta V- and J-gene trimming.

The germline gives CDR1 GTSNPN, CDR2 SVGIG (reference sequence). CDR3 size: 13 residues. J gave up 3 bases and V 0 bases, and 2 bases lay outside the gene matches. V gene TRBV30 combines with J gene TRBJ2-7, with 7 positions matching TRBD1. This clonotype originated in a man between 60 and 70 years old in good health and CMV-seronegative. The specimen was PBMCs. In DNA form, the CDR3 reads TGTGCCTGGAGTGTAAGGGACAGCTACGAGCAGTACTTC. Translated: CAWSVRDSYEQYF.